These 5 T cell receptor beta chains share one sample of origin, sequenced in a study of blood T cell repertoires in COVID-19. Assay: immunoSEQ multiplex PCR; the TCRdb copy retains only in-frame clones and omits some. Of 280,000 or so clones in the sample, about 91% are singletons; the top ten hold 6.9%. The specimen sequenced was peripheral blood. These receptors were obtained from a woman aged 30 to 39 who had recovered from COVID-19.

A note on this clone: This sample includes further DNA sequences coding for the same CDR3. The CDR3 loop reads CSVEGGSTDTQYF. For the CDR3, the DNA is TGCAGCGTTGAAGGCGGGAGCACAGATACGCAGTATTTT. The chain couples TRBV29-1 to TRBJ2-3; a weak D match, TRBD2 (5 bases). The CDR3 consists of 13 residues. V lost 1 base to trimming and J lost 0 bases, with 5 bases between them. In germline, CDR1 is SQVTM, CDR2 ANQGSEA.

V and J are TRBV7-6 and TRBJ2-2; D is perhaps TRBD1 (6 bases). CDR3 length equals 17 residues. V lost 5 bases and J lost 3, with 19 bases in between. Per germline, CDR1 SGHVS and CDR2 FNYEAQ. This CDR3 is CASSPTRVRGYTGELFF. The CDR3 DNA reads as TGTGCCAGCAGCCCAACCAGGGTCAGGGGATACACCGGGGAGCTGTTTTTT.

The chain recombines TRBV7-9 with TRBJ1-2; 9 bases align to TRBD1. Germline V CDR1 and CDR2: SEHNR, FQNEAQ (reference sequence). V dropped 5 bases and J dropped 3; count of bases not matched to a gene: 4. The length of the CDR3 is 14 residues. CDR3 region: CASSPTGGDYGYTF. CDR3 in DNA: TGTGCCAGCAGCCCGACAGGGGGGGACTATGGCTACACCTTC.

DNA for the CDR3: TGTGCCAGCAGCCAGAGGGTTTTCGGGACCCAGTACTTC. It yields the protein CASSQRVFGTQYF. This sequence joins TRBV11-3 and TRBJ2-5, with D possibly TRBD2 on 5 matching bases. The V gene lost 5 bases and the J gene lost 7 bases, with 14 bases spanning the gap. The germline V gene encodes CDR1 SGHNT and CDR2 YENEEA. The CDR3 extends over 13 amino acids. Full variable domain (missing parts from reference TRBV11-3 and TRBJ2-5): EAGVVQSPRYKIIEKKQPVAFWCNPISGHNTLYWYLQNLGQGPELLIRYENEEAVDDSQLPKDRFSAERLKGVDSTLKIQPAELGDSAVYLCASSQRVFGTQYFGPGTRLLVL.

J is TRBJ1-2 and V is TRBV27, with TRBD1 as a possible D gene (6 bases). This CDR3 is 13 amino acids long. The V end was cut by 3 bases, the J end by 4 bases, with 9 bases between. Looked up from germline, CDR1 is MNHEY and CDR2 is SMNVEV (reference sequence). In DNA, the CDR3 is TGTGCCAGCAGTTTTGGGGGCCCCTATGGCTACACCTTC. This translates into CASSFGGPYGYTF.